This is a list of T cell receptor beta chains from one sample in a study of cytomegalovirus exposure and HLA in healthy donors. Clones were sequenced by immunoSEQ multiplex PCR, and TCRdb holds only the in-frame ones, with some missing. The profile shows fewer than 75,000 clones, 75% to 85% of them singletons. The source material was PBMCs. Receptor source: a man younger than 40 in good health and CMV-seronegative. The CDR3 runs from the conserved cysteine through the conserved F or W. A D gene is named only where the DNA matches it firmly.

>TRBV13|-|TRBJ2-5
CASSLGQGRETQYF
>TRBV18|-|TRBJ1-6
CASSPRGLPDSSYNSPLHF
>TRBV6-4|TRBD2|TRBJ2-3
CASSDEAGGTDTQYF
>TRBV6-4|TRBD1|TRBJ1-5
CASRGQLNQPQHF
>TRBV4-3|-|TRBJ2-1
CASSATAYNEQFF
>TRBV7-9|TRBD1|TRBJ1-1
CASTSTGGQNTEAFF
>TRBV6-6|TRBD2|TRBJ2-7
CASTSLAGAYEQYF
>TRBV29-1|TRBD1|TRBJ2-2
CSVGQGPNTGELFF
>TRBV7-9|TRBD2|TRBJ2-7
CASSPPGLTYEQYF
>TRBV9|-|TRBJ1-1
CASSSPPGGDWTEAFF
>TRBV7-8|TRBD1|TRBJ1-2
CASSPGWGQGGGYTF
>TRBV7-9|-|TRBJ1-3
CASSLAVQRSGNTIYF
>TRBV13|TRBD1|TRBJ2-5
CASSTSGQGAYQETQYF
>TRBV7-9|-|TRBJ2-7
CSSSWAGVNEQYF
>TRBV7-9|-|TRBJ2-7
CTSSFGYEQYF
>TRBV6-6|-|TRBJ2-2
CASRDRSNTGELFF
>TRBV2|TRBD1|TRBJ1-6
CARGQQNSPLHF
>TRBV7-8|TRBD1|TRBJ2-1
CASSPPGTGGNEQFF
>TRBV5-1|-|TRBJ2-1
CASSHLTLLPYNEQFF
>TRBV12-5|-|TRBJ1-5
CASGPPWGDQPQHF
>TRBV20-1|TRBD2|TRBJ2-1
CSGDGRNEQFF